The rows below give T cell receptor beta chains drawn from one sample of a study of cytomegalovirus exposure and HLA in healthy donors. Using immunoSEQ multiplex PCR, the repertoire was profiled, and TCRdb retains in-frame clones only, with some absent. This table has roughly 220,000 clones, approximately 68% appearing once. Sequences were obtained from PBMCs. The receptors shown here come from a woman aged 25 to 45 in good health and CMV-seronegative. The CDR3 runs from the conserved cysteine through the conserved F or W. Each record gives: V gene, D gene, clone size, J gene, CDR3 DNA, CDR3 protein. A D gene is named only where the DNA matches it firmly. Not every row has a clone size; where given, it reads once, few, many or a size class.

V: TRBV6-1; D: .; size: .; J: TRBJ2-7; DNA: TGTGCCAGCAGTGATATCACGACATACGGCAAGTGGGACGAGCAGTACTTC; CDR3: CASSDITTYGKWDEQYF
V: TRBV7-3; D: .; size: few; J: TRBJ2-7; DNA: TGTGCCAGCAGGATTCTAGGAGGGGCTTTCGAGCAGTACTTC; CDR3: CASRILGGAFEQYF
V: TRBV7-9; D: TRBD1; size: once; J: TRBJ1-5; DNA: TGTGCCAGCAGCTTAACAAGGACAGGCCAGCCCCAGCATTTT; CDR3: CASSLTRTGQPQHF
V: TRBV19; D: TRBD1; size: few; J: TRBJ2-6; DNA: TGTGCCAGTAGTATCCAGGGGGCTCGTGGGGCCAACGTCCTGACTTTC; CDR3: CASSIQGARGANVLTF
V: TRBV11-1; D: .; size: .; J: TRBJ1-1; DNA: TGTGCCAGCAGCCCGAGAGGCAGGGCCGGAACTGAAGCTTTCTTT; CDR3: CASSPRGRAGTEAFF
V: TRBV27; D: .; size: .; J: TRBJ2-5; DNA: TGTGCCAGCAGTTTATATTGGCGCGGTCGAGAGACCCAGTACTTC; CDR3: CASSLYWRGRETQYF
V: TRBV7-8; D: .; size: .; J: TRBJ2-7; DNA: TGTGCCAGCAGCTTAGCGGAGTTTACCTACGAGCAGTACTTC; CDR3: CASSLAEFTYEQYF
V: TRBV19; D: TRBD1; size: .; J: TRBJ2-1; DNA: TGTGCCAGTAAACAGGGGGTCTTCTCCTACAATGAGCAGTTCTTC; CDR3: CASKQGVFSYNEQFF
V: TRBV9; D: .; size: .; J: TRBJ1-1; DNA: TGTGCCAGCAGCCCCCTAGTGACGGGGAACACTGAAGCTTTCTTT; CDR3: CASSPLVTGNTEAFF
V: TRBV11-2; D: TRBD1; size: .; J: TRBJ1-2; DNA: TGTGCCAGCAGCTTAGGGACAGGGGACTATGGCTACACCTTC; CDR3: CASSLGTGDYGYTF
V: TRBV19; D: TRBD2; size: .; J: TRBJ2-7; DNA: TGTGCCACCCGACTAGCGATGGAGCAGTACTTC; CDR3: CATRLAMEQYF
V: TRBV5-1; D: TRBD2; size: .; J: TRBJ2-1; DNA: TGCGCCAGCAGCTTGTCTATAGCGGGAGGAGGAATATACAATGAGCAGTTCTTC; CDR3: CASSLSIAGGGIYNEQFF
V: TRBV30; D: TRBD2; size: .; J: TRBJ2-1; DNA: TGTGCCTGGAGCAACGGACTAGCCGCCGGGTTTGATGAGCAGTTCTTC; CDR3: CAWSNGLAAGFDEQFF
V: TRBV9; D: TRBD1; size: .; J: TRBJ2-7; DNA: TGTGCCATCAGCCCATATTTTTCTCCGGGGACAGGGGATTACGAGCAGTACTTC; CDR3: CAISPYFSPGTGDYEQYF
V: TRBV29-1; D: TRBD1; size: once; J: TRBJ2-1; DNA: TGCAGCTCCACATCGCCGGGACAGTCGCAGTTCTTC; CDR3: CSSTSPGQSQFF
V: TRBV10-3; D: .; size: once; J: TRBJ1-1; DNA: TGTGCCATCAGTGAGTTGAACGGGGGGACCATCGAAGCTTTCTTT; CDR3: CAISELNGGTIEAFF
V: TRBV5-4; D: .; size: few; J: TRBJ2-5; DNA: TGTGCCAGCAGCCTACGAACAGGGAACCAAGAGACCCAGTACTTC; CDR3: CASSLRTGNQETQYF
V: TRBV30; D: TRBD2; size: .; J: TRBJ2-1; DNA: TGTGCCTGGACGACTAGCGGGTTTAATGAGCAGTTCTTC; CDR3: CAWTTSGFNEQFF
V: TRBV27; D: TRBD2; size: .; J: TRBJ2-1; DNA: TGTGCCAGCAGTCCTGGACTAGCGATTTACAATGAGCAGTTCTTC; CDR3: CASSPGLAIYNEQFF
V: TRBV29-1; D: TRBD1; size: .; J: TRBJ2-7; DNA: TGCAGCGTTCCCGGGACAGGGGGAGCCTACGAGCAGTACTTC; CDR3: CSVPGTGGAYEQYF
V: TRBV6-5; D: TRBD1; size: .; J: TRBJ2-7; DNA: TGTGCCAGCTGGAACCAACAGGGGTCTTACGAGCAGTACTTC; CDR3: CASWNQQGSYEQYF
V: TRBV5-6; D: .; size: .; J: TRBJ2-4; DNA: TGTGCCAGCAGCTTGATGCAGGCTCTAGCCAAAAACATTCAGTACTTC; CDR3: CASSLMQALAKNIQYF
V: TRBV5-6; D: .; size: .; J: TRBJ2-7; DNA: TGTGCCAGCAGCTTAATAGGCACAAACGGAGACGAGCAGTACTTC; CDR3: CASSLIGTNGDEQYF
V: TRBV11-2; D: TRBD1; size: .; J: TRBJ2-7; DNA: TGTGCCAGCAGCTGGCTTTCGGGACAGCGCTCCGACGAGCAGTACTTC; CDR3: CASSWLSGQRSDEQYF
V: TRBV29-1; D: TRBD1; size: once; J: TRBJ2-2; DNA: TGCAGCGTTGAGGACAGGACTAACACCGGGGAGCTGTTTTTT; CDR3: CSVEDRTNTGELFF
V: TRBV6-6; D: TRBD2; size: .; J: TRBJ2-1; DNA: TGTGCCACCGTAGCGGGAGGAACCAATGAGCAGTTCTTC; CDR3: CATVAGGTNEQFF
V: TRBV7-8; D: TRBD1; size: .; J: TRBJ2-1; DNA: TGTGCCAGCAGCTCGGGACAGGCTAATGAGCAGTTCTTC; CDR3: CASSSGQANEQFF
V: TRBV5-6; D: TRBD1; size: many; J: TRBJ1-1; DNA: TGTGCCAGCAGCCTCCGCTCTACAGGGGGAGTAACTGAAGCTTTCTTT; CDR3: CASSLRSTGGVTEAFF
V: TRBV11-2; D: .; size: .; J: TRBJ2-1; DNA: TGTGCCAGCAGTCCTGGGTTGGGACGGGGGAATGAGCAGTTCTTC; CDR3: CASSPGLGRGNEQFF
V: TRBV19; D: .; size: .; J: TRBJ1-2; DNA: TGTGCCAGTAGTGTACAGGGAGCTAACTATGGCTACACCTTC; CDR3: CASSVQGANYGYTF
V: TRBV7-9; D: .; size: .; J: TRBJ2-3; DNA: TGTGCCAGCAGCTGGACCGGGAGTACGCAGTATTTT; CDR3: CASSWTGSTQYF
V: TRBV7-3; D: TRBD2; size: .; J: TRBJ2-5; DNA: TGTGCCAGCAGCTTAACTAGCGGGGGGCAAGAGACCCAGTACTTC; CDR3: CASSLTSGGQETQYF
V: TRBV11-3; D: .; size: .; J: TRBJ1-1; DNA: TGTGCCAGCAGCTTAGTTAGCAGAAACACTGAAGCTTTCTTT; CDR3: CASSLVSRNTEAFF